This T cell receptor (beta chain) comes out of a study of OX40 agonist ivuxolimab in advanced cancers. The wider study: Averaging approximately 60 years in age, with a range of 23 to 79, the cohort was about 83% male. Partial responses were seen in three patients, one with hepatocellular carcinoma and two with cutaneous melanoma.

The table came from immunoSEQ multiplex PCR; TCRdb's copy has only in-frame clones and leaves some out. The table lists tens of thousands of clones, 65% to 85% of them singletons, with approximately 8.5% in the top ten. Germline-derived CDR1 and CDR2 are ENHRY and SYGVKD. The V and J ends lost 10 bases and 4 bases, in that order; junction bases with no gene match: 17. This CDR3 contains 16 residues. Sequences were derived from CD4+ or CD8+ T cells sorted from blood, sampled in a trial of the OX40 agonist ivuxolimab. The source of this sequence is an adult with an advanced solid tumor such as melanoma, head and neck, liver or kidney cancer. The gene calls are TRBV10-3 and TRBJ2-5; TRBD2 aligns across 8 bases. CDR3 residues: CATNPTDGGATETQYF. The CDR3 coding sequence is TGTGCCACCAACCCGACTGACGGGGGGGCGACAGAGACCCAGTACTTC.